These 19 T cell receptor beta chains were all obtained from the same sample, sequenced in a study of breast tumors, draining lymph nodes, adjacent tissues. MiXCR, run by TCRdb on the multiplex PCR reads, gives a single entry per CDR3 protein. Of 200,000 or so distinct CDR3 sequences in the sample, about 32% were seen once. Samples came from axillary lymph nodes draining the breast cancer. Sequenced: axillary lymph node tissue. The receptor source for this set is a female donor with breast cancer. Some clones in this sample may be carry-over from other donors' samples.

This clonotype was detected many times. The gene calls are TRBV4-3 and TRBJ2-2; 7 bases agree with TRBD2. This CDR3 contains 14 residues. The V gene's germline CDR1 is LGHNA and CDR2 YSLEER. With 1 base clipped from V and 5 bases from J, the junction kept 1 base outside the gene matches. The CDR3 loop is CASSQGTRTGELFF. In DNA, the CDR3 is TGCGCCAGCAGCCAAGGGACTAGGACCGGGGAGCTGTTTTTT.

The chain carries TRBV14 and TRBJ2-3; a possible D gene is TRBD2 (7 bases). The germline V gene encodes CDR1 SGHDN and CDR2 FVKESK. V shed 1 base and J shed 4 bases, with 15 bases lying between them. The CDR3 contains 16 residues. The CDR3 is CASSQGRRGAADTQYF. The CDR3 bases are TGTGCCAGCAGCCAAGGCCGCCGGGGGGCCGCAGATACGCAGTATTTT.

V is TRBV24-1 and J is TRBJ1-4; TRBD1 is a possible D gene (5 bases). V was clipped by 4 bases and J by 5 bases, with 31 bases between them. Per the germline V gene, CDR1 is KGHDR and CDR2 is SFDVKD. This CDR3 comprises 21 residues. CDR3 residues: CATSESFLAGVSGAENEKLFF. The CDR3 nucleotides are TGTGCCACCAGTGAATCCTTCTTAGCGGGAGTCTCCGGGGCGGAAAATGAAAAACTGTTTTTT.

This clonotype was detected once. This sequence joins TRBV20-1 and TRBJ2-3; D gene ambiguous. The CDR3 loop spans 13 amino acids. The V gene lost 3 bases and the J gene lost 11 bases, with 18 bases spanning the gap. CDR1 and CDR2 (germline): DFQATT, SNEGSKA (reference sequence). This chain's CDR3 is CSARRRATFEQYF. CDR3 DNA sequence: TGCAGTGCTAGGCGCCGTGCTACCTTCGAGCAGTATTTT.

On this clonotype itself: The junction differs from germline at one of its ends, possibly a read error. The V call is TRBV6-1, the J call TRBJ2-1; D uncertain. Per the germline V gene, CDR1 is MNHNS and CDR2 is SASEGT. This CDR3 is 17 amino acids long. CDR3 amino acids: CASSQALTRGPYNEQFF. In DNA form, the CDR3 reads TGTGCCAGCAGTCAAGCGCTTACTCGCGGACCTTACAATGAGCAGTTCTTC.

This clonotype was picked up many times. This rearrangement joins TRBV7-2 to TRBJ2-7; 7 nucleotides line up with TRBD2. V shed 1 base and J 5 bases; nucleotides not matched to a gene: 8. Germline loops: CDR1 SGHTA, CDR2 FQGNSA. The CDR3 sequence is 15 residues long. CDR3 residues: CASSLEGTNPNEQYF. In nucleotides, the CDR3 is TGTGCCAGCAGCTTAGAAGGGACTAACCCCAACGAGCAGTACTTC.

CDR3 amino acids: CASKQFPLGTSKETQYF. The CDR3 coding sequence is TGTGCCAGCAAGCAGTTCCCGCTCGGGACATCTAAAGAGACCCAGTACTTC. This chain links TRBV6-1 with TRBJ2-5; the D gene is possibly TRBD1 (6 bases). Germline V lookup: CDR1 MNHNS, CDR2 SASEGT. CDR3 size: 17 residues. The V and J ends lost 7 bases and 3 bases respectively, with 24 bases between them.

The chain has TRBV20-1 and TRBJ1-3, with a weak D call TRBD1 (5 bases). Trimming pared 5 bases from V and 0 bases from J, leaving 8 bases between. The germline CDR1 and CDR2 sequences are DFQATT and SNEGSKA (reference sequence). This CDR3 has 13 amino acids. The CDR3 region is CSAFQGSGNTIYF. In DNA form, the CDR3 reads TGCAGTGCTTTTCAGGGCTCTGGAAACACCATATATTTT.

The rearrangement uses TRBV9 and TRBJ2-3; 9 positions agree with TRBD2. CDR1 and CDR2 (germline): SGDLS, YYNGEE. The CDR3 covers 15 residues. The CDR3 DNA follows: TGTGCTAGAGACGCGGGAGGGCCCGGGACAGATACGCAGTATTTT. Residues: CARDAGGPGTDTQYF.

Many counts were recorded for this clonotype. The chain employs TRBV10-3 and TRBJ2-2; D remains unclear. Germline CDR1 ENHRY, CDR2 SYGVKD. V lost 5 bases and J lost 3, with 7 bases in between. The length of the CDR3 is 13 residues. Here the CDR3 DNA reads TGTGCCATCAGTAGGCAGGACACCGGGGAGCTGTTTTTT. This translates into CAISRQDTGELFF.

The chain combines TRBV20-1 with TRBJ2-7; 9 nucleotides align to TRBD1. Losses at the gene ends were 6 bases for V and 2 bases for J; bases not matched to a gene: 2. The length of the CDR3 is 12 residues. Germline CDR1 reads DFQATT; CDR2 reads SNEGSKA (reference sequence). The CDR3 protein is CSARTGAYEQYF. CDR3 coding DNA: TGCAGTGCCAGGACAGGGGCCTACGAGCAGTACTTC.

Many counts were recorded for this clonotype. The chain is built from TRBV9 and TRBJ2-1; 11 bases are a match to TRBD2. The CDR3 sequence is 15 residues long. The germline V gene has CDR1 SGDLS and CDR2 YYNGEE. The J segment lost 6 bases and the V segment lost 2 bases, leaving 4 bases of the junction unmatched. CDR3 nucleotides: TGTGCCAGCAGCGTTAGCGGGGGGGCTTCCAATGAGCAGTTCTTC. Its protein product is CASSVSGGASNEQFF.

This clonotype was detected ten times or more. The CDR3, as DNA: TGTGCCAGCAGTTACGAACTAGGAGGTGATACGCAGTATTTT. Its protein product is CASSYELGGDTQYF. The rearrangement links TRBV6-5 to TRBJ2-3; TRBD2 is a possible D gene (5 bases). Germline V gene lookup returns CDR1 MNHEY and CDR2 SVGAGI. This CDR3 region has 14 residues. V lost 2 bases, J lost 6 bases, and 12 bases lay in between.

This clonotype was counted a few times. This may arise from a read error, as a much more abundant clone is one base away. The rearrangement uses TRBV20-1 and TRBJ1-5; tentatively, D is TRBD1 (5 bases). The CDR3 loop spans 14 amino acids. Germline-derived CDR1 and CDR2 are DFQATT and SNEGSKA (reference sequence). Trimming cost V 4 bases and J 9 bases, with 19 bases left between them. The CDR3 DNA sequence: TGCAGTGCTACCCTCAGTAGGGGTTATGCGCCCCAGCATTTT. It is translated as CSATLSRGYAPQHF.

Ten or more counts support this clonotype. The chain has TRBV18 and TRBJ2-5; 10 nucleotides match TRBD1. The CDR3 runs 15 residues. The ends lost 5 bases at V and 5 bases at J; junction bases unmatched: 8. In germline, CDR1 is KGHSH, CDR2 LQKENI. For the CDR3, the DNA is TGTGCCAGCTCATCCCGACAGGGGGCTTTGGAGACCCAGTACTTC. This codes for CASSSRQGALETQYF.

This clonotype appeared a few times. Since a much larger clone is just one base distant, this may be a read error. This sequence joins TRBV20-1 and TRBJ2-5, with D possibly being TRBD1 or TRBD2 (5 bases each). The CDR3 is 12 amino acids. Germline V gene sequence: CDR1 DFQATT, CDR2 SNEGSKA (reference sequence). CDR3 sequence (DNA): TGCAGTGCTAGAGACCGGGTGGGGACCCCGTACTTC. It codes for CSARDRVGTPYF.

The table lists this clonotype with many counts. J is TRBJ1-5 and V is TRBV9; the D is unclear. Between the trimmed V and J ends, which lost 0 bases and 7 bases, there was a span of 8 bases. The CDR3 is 13 residues long. Germline V lookup: CDR1 SGDLS, CDR2 YYNGEE. CDR3 DNA: TGTGCCAGCAGCGTAGATTCTGACCAGCCCCAGCATTTT. Its translation: CASSVDSDQPQHF.

This clonotype was counted at least ten times. The chain links TRBV7-9 to TRBJ2-1; 7 bases fit TRBD2. This CDR3 is built from 12 residues. The V gene's germline CDR1 is SEHNR and CDR2 FQNEAQ (reference sequence). Trimming took 5 bases from V and 12 from J; bases not matched to a gene: 7. The CDR3 loop reads CASSGGGRGQFF. CDR3 nucleotide sequence: TGTGCCAGCAGCGGAGGAGGGAGGGGGCAGTTCTTC.

This clonotype appeared many times. The chain has TRBV4-1 and TRBJ2-7; D is uncertain. V gave up 1 base and J gave up 2 bases, with 9 bases separating them. The germline V gene has CDR1 MGHRA and CDR2 YSYEKL. The CDR3 totals 14 residues. The CDR3 sequence: CASSQAGKTYEQYF. DNA for the CDR3: TGCGCCAGCAGCCAAGCTGGAAAAACCTACGAGCAGTACTTC.